Only a few counts were recorded for the clone carrying this TCR beta chain. Its antigen is still unknown. TCRdb re-called the 5' RACE reads through MiXCR, storing one row per CDR3 protein. The data show roughly 490,000 distinct CDR3 sequences, 13% to 15% seen once. The data were taken from a study of identical twins. Study results and caveats: High-abundance cord blood beta clonotypes had fewer insertions; memory repertoires showed none.

The CDR3 contains 12 residues. Germline CDR1 SEHNR, CDR2 FQNEAQ (reference sequence). This sample also appeared in a second study, on yellow fever vaccine responses in identical twins. That source adds: Reportedly, twins' vaccine T cell responses looked partly convergent and partly personalized.

The sequenced sample was CD4+ T cells sorted from blood. This TCR was recovered from a woman under 30 in good health. The V call is TRBV7-9, the J call TRBJ2-3, with D tentatively TRBD2 (6 bases). In nucleotides, the CDR3 is TGTGCTGGCGGGGCTGGCACAGATACGCAGTATTTT. As protein: CAGGAGTDTQYF.